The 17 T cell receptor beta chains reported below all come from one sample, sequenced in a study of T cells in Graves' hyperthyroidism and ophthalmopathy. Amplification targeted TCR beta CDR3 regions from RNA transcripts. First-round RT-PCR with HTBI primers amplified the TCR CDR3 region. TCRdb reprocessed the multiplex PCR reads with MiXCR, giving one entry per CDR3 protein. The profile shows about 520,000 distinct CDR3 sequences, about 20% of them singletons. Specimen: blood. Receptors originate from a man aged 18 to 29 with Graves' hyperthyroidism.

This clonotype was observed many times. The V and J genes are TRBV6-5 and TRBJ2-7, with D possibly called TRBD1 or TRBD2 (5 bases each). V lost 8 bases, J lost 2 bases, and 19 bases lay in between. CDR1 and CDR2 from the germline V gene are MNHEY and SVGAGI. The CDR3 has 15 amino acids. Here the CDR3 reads CASGDRDRGPYEQYF. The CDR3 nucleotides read TGTGCCAGCGGCGACCGGGACCGTGGGCCCTACGAGCAGTACTTC.

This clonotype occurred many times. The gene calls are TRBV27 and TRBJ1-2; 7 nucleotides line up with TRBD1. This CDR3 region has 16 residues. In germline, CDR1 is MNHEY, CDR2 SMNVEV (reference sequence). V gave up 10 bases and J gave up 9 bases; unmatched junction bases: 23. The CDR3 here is CATPFSDPDRDRCYTF. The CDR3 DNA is TGTGCCACACCCTTTTCCGACCCTGACAGGGACCGTTGCTACACCTTC.

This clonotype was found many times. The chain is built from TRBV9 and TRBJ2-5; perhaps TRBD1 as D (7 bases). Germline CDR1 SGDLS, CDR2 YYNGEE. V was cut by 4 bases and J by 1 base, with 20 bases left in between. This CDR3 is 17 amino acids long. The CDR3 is CASSPQGRWDSQETQYF. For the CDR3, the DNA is TGTGCCAGCAGCCCTCAGGGGAGGTGGGACAGCCAAGAGACCCAGTACTTC. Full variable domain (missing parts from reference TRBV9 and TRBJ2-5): DSGVTQTPKHLITATGQRVTLRCSPRSGDLSVYWYQQSLDQGLQFLIQYYNGEERAKGNILERFSAQQFPDLHSELNLSSLELGDSALYFCASSPQGRWDSQETQYFGPGTRLLVL.

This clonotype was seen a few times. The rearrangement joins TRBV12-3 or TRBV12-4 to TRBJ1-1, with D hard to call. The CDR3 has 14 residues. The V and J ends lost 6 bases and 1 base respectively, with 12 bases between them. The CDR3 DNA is TGTGCCAGCAGGGATGGACTGGGGAACACTGAAGCTTTCTTT. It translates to CASRDGLGNTEAFF.

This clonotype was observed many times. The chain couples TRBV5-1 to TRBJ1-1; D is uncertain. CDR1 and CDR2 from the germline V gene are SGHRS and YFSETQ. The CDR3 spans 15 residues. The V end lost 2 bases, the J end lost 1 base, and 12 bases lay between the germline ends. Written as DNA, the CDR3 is TGCGCCAGCAGCTTTATGCACGGAGAGAACACTGAAGCTTTCTTT. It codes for CASSFMHGENTEAFF.

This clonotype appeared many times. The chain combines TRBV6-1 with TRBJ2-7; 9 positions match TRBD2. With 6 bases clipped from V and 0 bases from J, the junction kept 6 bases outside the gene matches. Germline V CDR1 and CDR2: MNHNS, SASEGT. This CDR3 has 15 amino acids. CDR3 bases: TGTGCCAGCAGGGATAGCGGGAGCGTCTCCTACGAGCAGTACTTC. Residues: CASRDSGSVSYEQYF.

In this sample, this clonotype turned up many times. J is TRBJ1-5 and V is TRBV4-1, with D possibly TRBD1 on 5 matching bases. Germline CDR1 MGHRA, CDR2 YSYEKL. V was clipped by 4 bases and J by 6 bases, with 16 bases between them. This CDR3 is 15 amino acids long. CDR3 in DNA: TGCGCCAGCAGCCCTAGACACTTGGGGGGTCAGCCCCAGCATTTT. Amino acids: CASSPRHLGGQPQHF.

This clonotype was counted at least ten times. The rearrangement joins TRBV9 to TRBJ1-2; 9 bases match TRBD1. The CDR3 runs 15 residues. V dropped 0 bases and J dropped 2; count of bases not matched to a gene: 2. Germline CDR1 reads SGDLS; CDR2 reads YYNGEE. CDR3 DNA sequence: TGTGCCAGCAGCGTAGCGGGGACAGGGAACTATGGCTACACCTTC. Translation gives CASSVAGTGNYGYTF.

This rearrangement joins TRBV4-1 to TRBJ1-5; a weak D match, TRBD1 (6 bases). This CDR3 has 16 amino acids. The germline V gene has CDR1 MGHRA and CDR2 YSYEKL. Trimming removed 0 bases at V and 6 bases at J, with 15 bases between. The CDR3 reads CASSQELTPRGQPQHF. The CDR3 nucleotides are TGCGCCAGCAGCCAAGAATTAACACCCAGGGGTCAGCCCCAGCATTTT.

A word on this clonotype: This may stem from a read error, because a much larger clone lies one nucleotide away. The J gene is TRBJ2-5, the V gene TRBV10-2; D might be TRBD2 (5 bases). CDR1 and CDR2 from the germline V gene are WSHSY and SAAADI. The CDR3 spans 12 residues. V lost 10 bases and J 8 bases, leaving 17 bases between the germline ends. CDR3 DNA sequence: TGCGCCACCTCGACCCGGGGAGATACCCAGTACTTC. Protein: CATSTRGDTQYF.

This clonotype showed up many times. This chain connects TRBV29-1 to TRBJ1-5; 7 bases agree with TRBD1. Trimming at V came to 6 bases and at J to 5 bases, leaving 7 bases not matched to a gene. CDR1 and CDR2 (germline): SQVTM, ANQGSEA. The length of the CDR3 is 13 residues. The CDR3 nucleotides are TGCAGCGTCCAGACAGGGTTTGATCAGCCCCAGCATTTT. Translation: CSVQTGFDQPQHF.

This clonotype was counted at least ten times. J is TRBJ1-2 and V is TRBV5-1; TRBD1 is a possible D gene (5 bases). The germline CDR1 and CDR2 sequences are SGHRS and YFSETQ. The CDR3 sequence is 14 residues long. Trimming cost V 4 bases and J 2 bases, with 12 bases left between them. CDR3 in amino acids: CASSQGGTNYGYTF. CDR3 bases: TGCGCCAGCAGCCAGGGTGGCACGAACTATGGCTACACCTTC.

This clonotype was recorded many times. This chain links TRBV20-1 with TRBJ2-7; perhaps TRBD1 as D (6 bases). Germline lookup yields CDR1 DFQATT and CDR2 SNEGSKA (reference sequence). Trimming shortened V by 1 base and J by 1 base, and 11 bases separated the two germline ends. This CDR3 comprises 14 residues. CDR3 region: CSARASTGSYEQYF. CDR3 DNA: TGCAGTGCTAGAGCCTCGACAGGTTCCTACGAGCAGTACTTC.

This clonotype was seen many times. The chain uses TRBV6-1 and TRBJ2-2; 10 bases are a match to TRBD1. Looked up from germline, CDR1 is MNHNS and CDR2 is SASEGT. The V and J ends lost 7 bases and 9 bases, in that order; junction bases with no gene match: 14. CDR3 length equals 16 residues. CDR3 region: CASIHRRDRGSRELFF. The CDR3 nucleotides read TGTGCCAGCATTCATAGACGGGACAGGGGCAGTCGGGAGCTGTTTTTT.

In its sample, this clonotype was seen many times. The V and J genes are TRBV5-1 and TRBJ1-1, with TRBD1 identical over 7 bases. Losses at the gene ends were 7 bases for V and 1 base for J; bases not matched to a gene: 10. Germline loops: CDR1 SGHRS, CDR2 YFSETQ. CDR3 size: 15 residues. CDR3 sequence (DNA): TGCGCCAGCCGACCCAGGGGGGTCGAGAACACTGAAGCTTTCTTT. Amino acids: CASRPRGVENTEAFF.

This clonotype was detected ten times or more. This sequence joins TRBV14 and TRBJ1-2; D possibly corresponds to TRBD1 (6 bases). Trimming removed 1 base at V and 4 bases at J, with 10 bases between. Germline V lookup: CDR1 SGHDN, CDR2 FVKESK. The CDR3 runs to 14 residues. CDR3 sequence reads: CASSQGGQTYGYTF. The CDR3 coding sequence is TGTGCCAGCAGCCAAGGGGGGCAGACCTATGGCTACACCTTC.

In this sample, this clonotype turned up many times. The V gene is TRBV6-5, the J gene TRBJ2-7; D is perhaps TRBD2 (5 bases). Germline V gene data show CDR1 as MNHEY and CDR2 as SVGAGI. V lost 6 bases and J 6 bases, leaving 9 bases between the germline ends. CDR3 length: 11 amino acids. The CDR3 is CASRAGVEQYF. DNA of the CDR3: TGTGCCAGCAGAGCCGGGGTCGAGCAGTACTTC.